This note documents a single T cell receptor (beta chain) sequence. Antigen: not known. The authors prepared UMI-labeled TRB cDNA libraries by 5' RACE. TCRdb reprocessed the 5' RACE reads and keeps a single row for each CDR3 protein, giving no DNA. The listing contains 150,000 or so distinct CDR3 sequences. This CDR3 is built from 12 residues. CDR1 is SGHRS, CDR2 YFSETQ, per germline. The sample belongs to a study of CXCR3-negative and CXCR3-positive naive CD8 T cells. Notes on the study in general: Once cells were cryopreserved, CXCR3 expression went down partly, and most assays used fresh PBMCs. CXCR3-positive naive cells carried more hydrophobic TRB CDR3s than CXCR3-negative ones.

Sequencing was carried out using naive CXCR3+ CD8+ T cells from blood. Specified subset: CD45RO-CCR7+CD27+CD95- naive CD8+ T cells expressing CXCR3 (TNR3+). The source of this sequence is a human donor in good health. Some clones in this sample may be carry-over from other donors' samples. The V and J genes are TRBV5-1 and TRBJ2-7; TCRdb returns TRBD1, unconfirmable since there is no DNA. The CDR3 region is CASSLEGVEQYF.